Listed below are T cell receptor beta chains from one sample, sequenced in a study of Tregs in tolerant kidney transplant recipients. Sequencing used immunoSEQ multiplex PCR; TCRdb keeps in-frame clones, though not all of them. The sample shows approximately 81,000 clones, 90% to 95% of them seen only once. Source: CD4+ T cells from blood (PBMCs), taken 24 months after the transplant. The source of these receptors is a human patient who received a combined kidney and bone marrow transplant. The T cells may partly be graft donor cells. CDR3s include the opening cysteine and the closing phenylalanine or tryptophan. D genes are given only for firm matches. The listing skips clone size in some rows; elsewhere it reads once, few, many or a size class.

V	J	D	size	CDR3	DNA
TRBV27	TRBJ2-7	TRBD1	NA	CASRTGVEQYF	TGTGCCAGCAGGACAGGGGTTGAGCAGTACTTC
TRBV11-3	TRBJ1-3	TRBD1	NA	CASSKRRQGSGNTIYF	TGTGCCAGCAGCAAGAGACGACAGGGCTCTGGAAACACCATATATTTT
TRBV7-3	TRBJ2-3	TRBD1	once	CASSSATGADTQYF	TGTGCCAGCAGCTCCGCTACAGGGGCAGATACGCAGTATTTT
TRBV5-1	TRBJ1-3	NA	few	CASRPSSGNTIYF	TGCGCCAGCAGGCCGAGCTCTGGAAACACCATATATTTT
TRBV7-8	TRBJ1-1	NA	NA	CASSLKVTGNTEAFF	TGTGCCAGCAGCTTAAAGGTTACGGGGAACACTGAAGCTTTCTTT
TRBV5-1	TRBJ1-2	NA	NA	CASGSGQLYGYTF	TGCGCCAGTGGGTCGGGACAATTATATGGCTACACCTTC
TRBV13	TRBJ1-1	NA	NA	CASSWGREGEAFF	TGTGCCAGCAGCTGGGGGAGGGAGGGGGAAGCTTTCTTT
TRBV5-1	TRBJ1-1	NA	NA	CASSFDMVPSEAFF	TGCGCCAGCAGCTTTGACATGGTCCCGAGTGAAGCTTTCTTT
TRBV28	TRBJ2-7	NA	NA	CASSPGDTKRGEQYF	TGTGCCAGCAGTCCCGGCGACACCAAAAGAGGGGAGCAGTACTTC
TRBV18	TRBJ2-2	TRBD2	NA	CASSPLAGVGELFF	TGTGCCAGCTCACCACTAGCGGGAGTCGGGGAGCTGTTTTTT